The 2 T cell receptor beta chains listed next were all sequenced from one sample in a study of cytomegalovirus exposure and HLA in healthy donors. The study ran its PCR with 60 Vbeta and 13 Jbeta primers. TCRdb keeps only in-frame clones here, not all; method: immunoSEQ multiplex PCR. The table lists roughly 160,000 clones, 70% to 80% of them singletons. The sample taken for sequencing was PBMCs. These receptors originate from a man aged 25-40 years in good health and CMV-seronegative.

This chain connects TRBV10-3 to TRBJ2-7; 7 bases line up with TRBD1. The CDR3 is made up of 11 amino acids. After removal of 8 bases from V and 6 bases from J, the junction contained 4 bases not matched to a gene. Germline CDR1 reads ENHRY; CDR2 reads SYGVKD. The CDR3: CAIEGAGEQYF. The DNA of the CDR3 is TGTGCCATCGAGGGGGCAGGCGAGCAGTACTTC.

The chain links TRBV7-8 to TRBJ1-4; D is unclear. Germline lookup yields CDR1 SGHVS and CDR2 FQNEAQ. This CDR3 comprises 11 residues. Trimming removed 11 bases from V and 10 bases from J, with 14 bases in between. The CDR3 DNA reads as TGTGCCTCGCGTGGAGGCGGAAAACTGTTTTTT. Encoded protein: CASRGGGKLFF.